This TCR beta chain appears in the sequencing data of a study of T-cell reconstitution after alpha-beta-depleted transplantation in children. Overall study results and limits: Surviving recipient T cells and intrathymic progenitors accounted for some patients' high TCRbeta diversity at day 60. Alpha-beta T cells about two months after transplant reportedly derived from several hundred expanded graft clones. At the one-year point after transplant, T-cell counts and TCRbeta diversity were found to come mostly from T cells that had been newly produced.

In the case of this clonotype: No antigen is known for it.

CDR3 length: 16 amino acids. With V trimmed by 2 bases and J by 4 bases, 8 bases remained unmatched. Germline assignment: CDR1 SGHTA and CDR2 FQGNSA. During its preparation, the TCRbeta library received unique molecular identifiers. TCRdb fed the PCR reads into MiXCR, producing one record per CDR3 protein. The sample contains about 980,000 distinct CDR3 sequences, about 29% of which appear only once. The sample here was PBMCs, mostly from graft donor cells, taken 360 days after TCRalphabeta/CD19-depleted stem cell transplant. This TCR derives from a boy under two years old who had a stem cell transplant for SCID, so the T cells may come from the graft donor. The chain uses TRBV7-2 and TRBJ2-3, with TRBD2 matching over 8 bases. CDR3 nucleotide sequence: TGTGCCAGCAGCTTACATTTAGCGGGGATGCCAGATACGCAGTATTTT. This gives the protein CASSLHLAGMPDTQYF.